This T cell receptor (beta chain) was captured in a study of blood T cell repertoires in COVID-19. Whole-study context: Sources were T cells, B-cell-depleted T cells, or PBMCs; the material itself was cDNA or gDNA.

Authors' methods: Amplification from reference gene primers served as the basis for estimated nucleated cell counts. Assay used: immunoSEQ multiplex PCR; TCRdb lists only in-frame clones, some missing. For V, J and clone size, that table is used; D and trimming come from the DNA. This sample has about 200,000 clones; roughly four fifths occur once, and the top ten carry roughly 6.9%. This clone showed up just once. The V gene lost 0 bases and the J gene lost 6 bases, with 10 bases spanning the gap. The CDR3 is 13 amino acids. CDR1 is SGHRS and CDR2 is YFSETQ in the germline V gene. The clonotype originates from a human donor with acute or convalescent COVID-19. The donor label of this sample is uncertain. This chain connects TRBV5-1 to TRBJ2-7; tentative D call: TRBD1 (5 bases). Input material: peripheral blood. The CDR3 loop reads CASSLDAGPEQYF. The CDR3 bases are TGCGCCAGCAGCTTGGATGCAGGGCCCGAGCAGTACTTC.